Each of the 14 T cell receptor beta chains below was sequenced from the same sample in a study of T-cell reconstitution after alpha-beta-depleted transplantation in children. Library preparation (for TCRbeta) was performed with unique molecular identifiers. Each CDR3 protein gets one entry after TCRdb re-called the PCR reads with MiXCR. Of about 170,000 distinct CDR3 sequences listed, over 8.5% are singletons. Source: PBMCs, taken before TCRalphabeta/CD19-depleted stem cell transplant. The receptors derive from a boy between 2 and 10 years old with acute myeloid leukemia, due to receive a stem cell transplant.

This clonotype was detected many times. CDR3 DNA sequence: TGTGCCAGCAGCCCAATCACAGTAACTTACAATGAGCAGTTCTTC. This codes for CASSPITVTYNEQFF. The gene calls are TRBV14 and TRBJ2-1; no reliable D call. The germline V gene encodes CDR1 SGHDN and CDR2 FVKESK. The CDR3 consists of 15 residues. Trimming shortened V by 4 bases and J by 4 bases, and 14 bases separated the two germline ends.

Ten or more counts support this clonotype. Here the CDR3 DNA reads TGTGCCAGCAGTTTTAGGATGGGAGAGACCCAGTACTTC. It yields the protein CASSFRMGETQYF. This chain connects TRBV12-3 or TRBV12-4 to TRBJ2-5, with D uncertain. The V and J ends lost 3 bases and 4 bases respectively, with 9 bases between them. The CDR3 spans 13 residues.

At least ten counts were recorded for this clonotype. This chain uses TRBV28 with TRBJ2-7; D is possibly TRBD2 (5 bases). Germline CDR1 is MDHEN and CDR2 is SYDVKM. Trimming pared 5 bases from V and 1 base from J, leaving 15 bases between. The CDR3 runs to 15 residues. CDR3 protein: CASSPLAGTSYEQYF. In DNA form, the CDR3 reads TGTGCCAGCAGTCCCCTGGCGGGCACATCCTACGAGCAGTACTTC.

Concerning this clonotype: A much larger clone differs by one base, so this may be a read error. The CDR3 sequence is CSARVAGDREQSF. In DNA, the CDR3 is TGCAGTGCTAGAGTAGCGGGAGACAGGGAGCAGTCCTTC. The V call is TRBV20-1, the J call TRBJ2-7, with TRBD2 matching 9 bases. This CDR3 has 13 residues. CDR1 is DFQATT, CDR2 SNEGSKA, per germline (reference sequence).

This clonotype was counted many times. This chain joins TRBV6-5 and TRBJ1-2, with 10 bases lining up with TRBD1. This CDR3 has 16 residues. The germline V gene has CDR1 MNHEY and CDR2 SVGAGI. V was clipped by 4 bases and J by 2 bases; unmatched bases: 7. The CDR3 DNA sequence: TGTGCCAGCAGTTCCCGGGACAGGGGACAAAACTATGGCTACACCTTC. Protein product: CASSSRDRGQNYGYTF.

This clonotype was seen ten or more times. This sequence joins TRBV11-2 and TRBJ2-7; no firm D call. V was pared by 0 bases and J by 2 bases, with 5 bases between. CDR1 is SGHAT and CDR2 is FQNNGV in the germline V gene. The CDR3 runs to 13 residues. The CDR3: CASSLEGTYEQYV. The CDR3 DNA is TGTGCCAGCAGCTTAGAAGGAACCTACGAGCAGTACGTC.

This clonotype has at least ten counts. The chain carries TRBV5-1 and TRBJ2-7, with 8 bases fitting TRBD1. The CDR3 is made up of 14 amino acids. Unmatched junction bases numbered 5, after V lost 1 base and J lost 5 bases. Looked up from germline, CDR1 is SGHRS and CDR2 is YFSETQ. The CDR3 loop reads CASSLPDREDEQYF. DNA of the CDR3: TGCGCCAGCAGCTTGCCGGACAGGGAGGACGAGCAGTACTTC.

This clonotype was picked up many times. The chain uses TRBV12-3 or TRBV12-4 and TRBJ1-6; 8 bases match TRBD1. Trimming removed 2 bases from V and 10 bases from J; junction bases left unmatched: 16. The CDR3 is made up of 18 amino acids. In nucleotides, the CDR3 is TGTGCCAGCAGTTTATACCAAAGGGGGGTAGGACAGGGCTCACCCCTCCACTTT. This sequence encodes CASSLYQRGVGQGSPLHF.

In this sample, this clonotype turned up many times. V gene TRBV28 combines with J gene TRBJ2-7; D ambiguous. Germline V lookup: CDR1 MDHEN, CDR2 SYDVKM. The CDR3 length is 16 residues. The ends were cut back, 5 bases at V and 2 bases at J, with 19 bases in the middle. The CDR3 DNA reads as TGTGCCAGCAGTCGTACCGGCTTACAAGGAGCCTACGAGCAGTACTTC. It codes for CASSRTGLQGAYEQYF.

This clonotype was counted ten times or more. This chain connects TRBV27 to TRBJ2-2; the D gene is possibly TRBD2 (6 bases). V was trimmed by 5 bases and J by 2 bases, leaving 15 bases between them. Germline-derived CDR1 and CDR2 are MNHEY and SMNVEV (reference sequence). This CDR3 is 16 amino acids long. This CDR3 reads CASSGDRDFNTGELFF. The CDR3 DNA sequence: TGTGCCAGCAGTGGGGATCGGGACTTTAACACCGGGGAGCTGTTTTTT.

V and J are TRBV12-3 or TRBV12-4 and TRBJ2-1, with TRBD2 identical over 16 bases. The CDR3 is 16 amino acids. V lost 6 bases and J lost 9; bases outside the gene matches: 8. The CDR3 DNA follows: TGTGCCAGCAGCTCGGGGACTAGCGGGAGGGCTGCTGAGCAGTTCTTC. Amino acids: CASSSGTSGRAAEQFF.

This clonotype was counted ten times or more. The V and J genes are TRBV5-1 and TRBJ2-1, with 7 bases lining up with TRBD2. Per the germline V gene, CDR1 is SGHRS and CDR2 is YFSETQ. V shed 7 bases and J 7 bases; nucleotides not matched to a gene: 11. The CDR3 has 14 residues. This CDR3 is CASQIRGEGNEQFF. DNA for the CDR3: TGCGCCAGCCAAATTCGGGGGGAAGGTAATGAGCAGTTCTTC.

The table lists this clonotype with a few counts. This rearrangement joins TRBV3-1 to TRBJ1-1; 7 bases line up with TRBD1. V was clipped by 9 bases and J by 0 bases; unmatched bases: 10. The CDR3 length is 15 residues. CDR1 is LGHDT and CDR2 is YNNKEL in the germline V gene (reference sequence). In DNA form, the CDR3 reads TGTGCCAGTAGCTCCTACGACAGGGTGAACACTGAAGCTTTCTTT. Translated: CASSSYDRVNTEAFF.

This clonotype was observed many times. The chain links TRBV7-2 to TRBJ2-5, with D possibly matching TRBD1 (5 bases). The V gene's germline CDR1 is SGHTA and CDR2 FQGNSA. The CDR3 covers 16 residues. Deletions cut 5 bases from V and 2 bases from J, with 18 bases between. The CDR3 sequence: CASSTYVARGQETQYF. In nucleotides, the CDR3 is TGTGCCAGCAGCACCTACGTCGCTAGGGGACAAGAGACCCAGTACTTC.